This T cell receptor (beta chain) was captured in a study of neurological immune-mediated disorders (dated by TCRdb to about 2019). Broadly, across the study: Among the roughly 34 multiple sclerosis patients, relapsing-remitting MS was present in around 31 and secondary progressive MS was present in 3. Peripheral blood TCR-beta repertoires from patients with HTLV-I-associated myelopathy (HAM/TSP), patients with multiple sclerosis, and healthy controls were compared in the study using UMI-based sequencing. The approximately 99 TCR-beta libraries included longitudinal samples, technical triplicates and paired sorted CD4+ and CD8+ T-cell subsets alongside PBMC samples. Of the 68 subjects in the cohort, approximately 15 were HAM/TSP patients, about 34 were multiple sclerosis patients, and some 20 were healthy controls. The paper as a whole reports these results and caveats: TCR clonal expansion was highest in HAM/TSP patients and lowest in MS patients, with MS patients falling below even healthy controls. Repertoires from 18 of 34 MS patients were grouped by phylogenetic analysis into a cluster of related CDR3 sequences, suggesting a possible repertoire-level signature. The MS cluster was not associated with any clinical or MRI features, and the authors stated that larger cohorts are needed. Across subjects, expanded clones never shared an identical CDR3 amino acid sequence, which suggests that the TCR-beta repertoires in every group were private.

cDNA synthesis used template-switch 5'RACE with a primer carrying a 10-nucleotide random unique molecular identifier tagging each TCR transcript. Over 180 million TCR-beta sequences, covering 15-18 subjects, were produced in each sequencing run. Total RNA was extracted with the RNeasy kit. The KAPA Real-time Library Amplification kit was used to amplify TCR-beta VDJ regions with primers for the TCR constant region and the 5'RACE anchor. Sample indexes and Illumina adaptors were added in a first PCR, after which library yield was increased in a second PCR. After Ampure bead purification, the TCR product of roughly 650 bp was size-selected on a 2% E-gel SizeSelection system. Before pooling, library quality was checked on a Bioanalyzer, concentration was measured with Qubit, and libraries were quantified with the Kapa Library Quantification kit. Libraries were sequenced paired-end 2 x 150 bp on an Illumina HiSeq 2500. To increase sequence diversity, roughly 25-31% phiX was spiked into each library pool. In the source study's methods: The UMI-based MiGEC pipeline processed quality-filtered reads and removed over 80% of raw TCR sequences during error correction. VDJ genes were aligned to IMGT germline references, and each clonotype was defined by a unique CDR3 amino acid sequence together with V-J genes. VDJtools evaluated clonal expansion, Shannon diversity and CDR3 relatedness (CalcPairwiseDistances, ClusterSamples); CLCbio workbench built phylogenetic trees. Expanded clones were defined as having at least 8 unique UMIs, based on coefficient-of-variation modelling across technical triplicates. Clones were called with MiXCR by TCRdb after fastp trimmed the public reads at Q25, and only in-frame beta chains were retained. Rows are unified per CDR3 protein, each entry keeping the most common DNA and genes. The V and J calls and clone size come from TCRdb's table, not from the authors' own analysis. The sample has more than 45,000 distinct CDR3 sequences on record, 2% to 2.5% of them singletons. Around 2.8% of the sample rests with the top ten.

The sample holds many counts of this clonotype. Its antigen is still unknown. One base away there is no much larger clone; base qualities are not given. Including the terminal cysteine and phenylalanine, the CDR3 comprises 15 residues. Just CDR3 DNA is preserved here, 45 bases in frame from base 1. V loses 2 bases, J loses 0 bases, and the germline ends lie 8 bases apart. CDR1 and CDR2 are read off the germline V gene as SGHRS and YFSETQ. Unsorted PBMC libraries were generated from 2 million PBMCs stored in RNAlater at -80 °C until RNA extraction. The multiple sclerosis patients were enrolled in a US clinical protocol that evaluated disease progression with magnetic resonance imaging. Peripheral blood was subjected to Ficoll-Hypaque density gradient centrifugation to isolate PBMCs, which were then cryopreserved in liquid nitrogen.

The sample comprised PBMCs. This chain is built from TRBV5-1 and TRBJ1-4, with the D segment identity uncertain. This clonotype was obtained from a man over 45 with multiple sclerosis. The DNA sequence reads TGCGCCAGCAGCTTTTCCCAGGCAACTAATGAAAAACTGTTTTTT. This is translated as CASSFSQATNEKLFF.